These 21 T cell receptor beta chains originate from one sample sequenced in a study of memory CD4+ T cells and cytomegalovirus serostatus. The sort gate was single viable CD3+CD4+CD8-CD45RO+ cells for memory CD4+ T cells. Clones were read by immunoSEQ multiplex PCR, and TCRdb kept only the in-frame ones, dropping some. The sample shows 40,000 or so clones, around three quarters of them seen only once. The sample consisted of memory CD4+ T cells from blood. The receptors were sampled from an adult in good health and CMV-seronegative.

This chain's CDR3 is CASSVAGGPSETQYF. CDR3 sequence (DNA): TGTGCCAGCTCAGTAGCGGGAGGGCCGTCAGAGACCCAGTACTTC. The gene calls are TRBV18 and TRBJ2-5, with 11 nucleotides matching TRBD2. Germline V gene data show CDR1 as KGHSH and CDR2 as LQKENI. Germline trimming cut 5 bases from V and 4 bases from J; bases unmatched to any gene: 6. The CDR3 has 15 residues.

The J gene is TRBJ1-1, the V gene TRBV7-2; D remains unclear. The germline gives CDR1 SGHTA, CDR2 FQGNSA. V lost 2 bases and J 4 bases, leaving 11 bases between the germline ends. The CDR3 is 14 residues long. CDR3 protein: CASSLTNRGTEAFF. The CDR3 DNA follows: TGTGCCAGCAGCTTAACCAACCGGGGCACTGAAGCTTTCTTT.

V gene TRBV11-3 combines with J gene TRBJ1-3, with 7 bases fitting TRBD1. Trimming cost V 1 base and J 3 bases; bases outside gene matches: 6. Per the germline V gene, CDR1 is SGHNT and CDR2 is YENEEA. CDR3 length: 16 amino acids. CDR3 DNA sequence: TGTGCCAGCAGCTTAGCCGGACAGGATATTGGAAACACCATATATTTT. It specifies CASSLAGQDIGNTIYF.

The chain recombines TRBV27 with TRBJ1-2; 8 bases are shared with TRBD1. The germline gives CDR1 MNHEY, CDR2 SMNVEV (reference sequence). This CDR3 has 13 residues. J was trimmed by 7 bases and V by 3 bases; bases with no gene match: 4. Here the CDR3 reads CASSFRGRGGYTF. CDR3 in DNA: TGTGCCAGCAGTTTCAGGGGGCGGGGTGGCTACACCTTC.

V and J are TRBV5-1 and TRBJ2-7; the D gene is possibly TRBD2 (5 bases). Trimming took 0 bases from V and 0 from J, leaving 7 bases between them. The V gene's germline CDR1 is SGHRS and CDR2 YFSETQ. The CDR3 extends over 14 amino acids. The CDR3 nucleotides are TGCGCCAGCAGCTTGGTTGGGAGCTCCTACGAGCAGTACTTC. Translated, it gives CASSLVGSSYEQYF. The variable domain in full, completed from reference TRBV5-1 and TRBJ2-7, reads KAGVTQTPRYLIKTRGQQVTLSCSPISGHRSVSWYQQTPGQGLQFLFEYFSETQRNKGNFPGRFSGRQFSNSRSEMNVSTLELGDSALYLCASSLVGSSYEQYFGPGTRLTVT.

The chain uses TRBV5-1 and TRBJ2-2; 9 positions agree with TRBD1. There are 16 residues in the CDR3. CDR1 is SGHRS and CDR2 is YFSETQ in the germline V gene. The ends lost 3 bases at V and 8 bases at J; junction bases unmatched: 11. The CDR3 coding sequence is TGCGCCAGCAGCTCCTGGACAGGGGTATCGTCGGGGGAGCTGTTTTTT. It yields the protein CASSSWTGVSSGELFF.

The chain links TRBV6-5 to TRBJ2-4; a possible D gene is TRBD1 (6 bases). Germline CDR1 is MNHEY and CDR2 is SVGAGI. This CDR3 spans 12 amino acids. Trimming removed 2 bases at V and 15 bases at J, with 14 bases between. This chain's CDR3 is CASSYPSGVLYF. The CDR3 DNA reads as TGTGCCAGCAGTTACCCTTCAGGGGTCTTGTACTTC.

This clone appeared once. The rearrangement uses TRBV28 and TRBJ2-1, with a possible D match to TRBD1 (6 bases). The CDR3 runs 16 residues. V lost 4 bases, J lost 0 bases, and 13 bases lay in between. Germline V gene sequence: CDR1 MDHEN, CDR2 SYDVKM. Written as DNA, the CDR3 is TGTGCCAGCAGTTCATCAGGGGCGAGCTCCTACAATGAGCAGTTCTTC. This gives the protein CASSSSGASSYNEQFF.

This clone came up once. The genes are TRBV6-6 and TRBJ1-5; D remains unclear. CDR1 and CDR2 from the germline V gene are MNHNY and SVGAGI (reference sequence). V was clipped by 2 bases and J by 0 bases, with 8 bases between them. The CDR3 has 15 amino acids. CDR3 nucleotide sequence: TGTGCCAGCAGTTACGGCCAACCTAGCAATCAGCCCCAGCATTTT. Protein sequence: CASSYGQPSNQPQHF.

The rearrangement joins TRBV7-9 to TRBJ2-1, with TRBD2 matching over 7 bases. V lost 2 bases to trimming and J lost 8 bases; unmatched junction nucleotides: 6. Germline CDR1 SEHNR, CDR2 FQNEAQ (reference sequence). The CDR3 runs 14 residues. CDR3 nucleotide sequence: TGTGCCAGCAGCTTATTCGCTAGCGGCGATGAGCAGTTCTTC. Its protein product is CASSLFASGDEQFF.

The rearrangement joins TRBV18 to TRBJ1-1; 7 bases agree with TRBD1. The J segment lost 8 bases and the V segment lost 5 bases, leaving 14 bases of the junction unmatched. The V gene's germline CDR1 is KGHSH and CDR2 LQKENI. The CDR3 covers 15 residues. The DNA of the CDR3 is TGTGCCAGCTCATCACAGGGGCTCAGGGCCCAGGAAGCTTTCTTT. This codes for CASSSQGLRAQEAFF.

This chain connects TRBV5-6 to TRBJ1-1, with D perhaps TRBD1 (6 bases). V was clipped by 3 bases and J by 4 bases, with 13 bases between them. In germline, CDR1 is SGHDT, CDR2 YYEEEE. The CDR3 spans 14 residues. The CDR3 here is CASSWGAVGTEAFF. CDR3 sequence (DNA): TGTGCCAGCAGCTGGGGGGCAGTTGGCACTGAAGCTTTCTTT.

The rearrangement uses TRBV6-5 and TRBJ1-1; possibly TRBD1 for D (5 bases). CDR1 is MNHEY, CDR2 SVGAGI, per germline. This CDR3 spans 14 amino acids. The germline V and J ends were trimmed by 5 bases and 4 bases, with 14 bases remaining between them. The CDR3 region has the DNA TGTGCCAGCAGTGCCACACTGGGGCGCACTGAAGCTTTCTTT. Translation: CASSATLGRTEAFF.

This clone was observed a handful of times. The V call is TRBV7-9, the J call TRBJ2-1; D is uncertain. Germline V gene sequence: CDR1 SEHNR, CDR2 FQNEAQ (reference sequence). V dropped 8 bases and J dropped 7 bases, with 18 bases sitting between them. This CDR3 has 14 amino acids. Written as DNA, the CDR3 is TGTGCCAGCCTTCTCGACACCCTCGGGAATGAGCAGTTCTTC. Translated, it gives CASLLDTLGNEQFF.

The genes are TRBV11-2 and TRBJ2-5; 7 nucleotides align to TRBD1. The J call is in doubt because the DNA end fits TRBJ2-7 better. CDR1 and CDR2 from the germline V gene are SGHAT and FQNNGV. The length of the CDR3 is 15 residues. CDR3 region: CASSSSGTAAYEQYF. For the CDR3, the DNA is TGTGCCAGCAGCTCCTCCGGGACAGCCGCCTACGAGCAGTACTTC.

In its sample, this clone was seen once. CDR3 DNA sequence: TGTGCCAGCAGGAGGGACAGGGGGCAAGAGACCCAGTACTTC. As protein: CASRRDRGQETQYF. This chain connects TRBV2 to TRBJ2-5; 11 bases map to TRBD1. CDR1 and CDR2 from the germline V gene are SNHLY and FYNNEI. This CDR3 is built from 14 residues. Trimming removed 6 bases from V and 2 bases from J; junction bases left unmatched: 2.

This chain uses TRBV15 with TRBJ1-2; D not certain. Germline V gene data show CDR1 as LNHNV and CDR2 as YYDKDF (reference sequence). The CDR3 spans 14 residues. The V and J ends lost 3 bases and 4 bases respectively, with 12 bases between them. The CDR3 is CATSSSVDGYGYTF. The CDR3 nucleotides are TGTGCCACCAGCAGTTCAGTGGATGGCTATGGCTACACCTTC.

The genes are TRBV2 and TRBJ1-4, with 10 bases that match TRBD1. The CDR3 contains 14 residues. V lost 4 bases and J lost 5; bases outside the gene matches: 1. In germline, CDR1 is SNHLY, CDR2 FYNNEI. CDR3 DNA: TGTGCCAGCAGTGGGGACAGGGGAAATGAAAAACTGTTTTTT. Its translation is CASSGDRGNEKLFF.

The chain links TRBV7-2 to TRBJ1-1; D gene uncertain. Trimming cost V 2 bases and J 1 base, with 2 bases left between them. The CDR3 extends over 12 amino acids. The V gene's germline CDR1 is SGHTA and CDR2 FQGNSA. CDR3 loop: CASSLSNTEAFF. The CDR3 coding sequence is TGTGCCAGCAGCTTATCGAACACTGAAGCTTTCTTT.

The gene calls are TRBV29-1 and TRBJ1-3, with a possible D match to TRBD1 (5 bases). The CDR3 has 12 amino acids. Germline CDR1 and CDR2: SQVTM and ANQGSEA. Trimming cost V 8 bases and J 2 bases, with 10 bases left between them. CDR3 amino acids: CSCGGPGNTIYF. The CDR3 nucleotides are TGCAGCTGCGGGGGTCCTGGAAACACCATATATTTT. Full variable domain (remainder filled in from reference TRBV29-1 and TRBJ1-3): SAVISQKPSRDICQRGTSLTIQCQVDSQVTMMFWYRQQPGQSLTLIATANQGSEATYESGFVIDKFPISRPNLTFSTLTVSNMSPEDSSIYLCSCGGPGNTIYFGEGSWLTVV.

This clone has more than one count but fewer than ten. The V gene is TRBV30, the J gene TRBJ1-1, with 8 positions matching TRBD1. V lost 4 bases to trimming and J lost 4 bases; unmatched junction nucleotides: 8. The CDR3 runs to 14 residues. Germline V gene lookup returns CDR1 GTSNPN and CDR2 SVGIG (reference sequence). The CDR3, as DNA: TGTGCCTGGACGAAAGACAGGGGTGGCACTGAAGCTTTCTTT. Protein sequence: CAWTKDRGGTEAFF.